This T cell receptor (beta chain) was retrieved from a study of patients and donors after allogeneic stem cell transplantation. Each CDR3 protein is one row after TCRdb ran MiXCR on the RT-PCR reads. The sample includes about 230,000 distinct CDR3 sequences, over 12% seen only once; the top ten take around 10%. Germline CDR1 reads SGDLS; CDR2 reads YYNGEE. The CDR3 totals 15 residues. The junction had 2 bases not matched to a gene; V was cut back by 2 bases and J by 0 bases. This chain links TRBV9 with TRBJ1-5, with 7 bases that match TRBD1. The receptor was isolated from a human donor who was either an allogeneic HSCT recipient or a stem cell or donor lymphocyte infusion donor (not recorded which). It is not recorded whose cells these are; they may come from a transplant donor. Sequenced: blood, either unsorted or a sorted T cell fraction (not recorded which). The CDR3 sequence is CASSVGTASNQPQHF. As DNA, the CDR3 is TGTGCCAGCAGCGTCGGGACAGCTAGCAATCAGCCCCAGCATTTT.